This TCR beta chain was sequenced for a study of blood T cell repertoires in COVID-19. About the study: There were acute and convalescent COVID-19 samples, and they came from the United States, Italy and Spain. T cells, B-cell-depleted T cells, or PBMCs provided the cDNA or gDNA that served as material.

Per the study methods: Estimates of nucleated cell counts were drawn from the amplification of reference gene primers. The table came from immunoSEQ multiplex PCR; TCRdb's copy has only in-frame clones and leaves some out. The D gene and trimming were derived from the DNA, and the V and J assignments and clone size from that table. The sample includes about 200,000 clones, around 87% of them seen just once. This clone has a handful of counts. The receptor was isolated from a man in his sixties with acute or convalescent COVID-19. The sample was peripheral blood.

The CDR3 bases are TGTGCCAGCAGTACAGGGGGCGCGGGCACTGAAGCTTTCTTT. Protein product: CASSTGGAGTEAFF. The chain joins TRBV28 to TRBJ1-1; TRBD1 matches 9 bases. CDR3 length: 14 amino acids. Germline V gene lookup returns CDR1 MDHEN and CDR2 SYDVKM. Losses at the gene ends were 5 bases for V and 4 bases for J; bases not matched to a gene: 5. Supplemented by reference TRBV28 and TRBJ1-1, the full variable domain reads DVKVTQSSRYLVKRTGEKVFLECVQDMDHENMFWYRQDPGLGLRLIYFSYDVKMKEKGDIPEGYSVSREKKERFSLILESASTNQTSMYLCASSTGGAGTEAFFGQGTRLTVV.